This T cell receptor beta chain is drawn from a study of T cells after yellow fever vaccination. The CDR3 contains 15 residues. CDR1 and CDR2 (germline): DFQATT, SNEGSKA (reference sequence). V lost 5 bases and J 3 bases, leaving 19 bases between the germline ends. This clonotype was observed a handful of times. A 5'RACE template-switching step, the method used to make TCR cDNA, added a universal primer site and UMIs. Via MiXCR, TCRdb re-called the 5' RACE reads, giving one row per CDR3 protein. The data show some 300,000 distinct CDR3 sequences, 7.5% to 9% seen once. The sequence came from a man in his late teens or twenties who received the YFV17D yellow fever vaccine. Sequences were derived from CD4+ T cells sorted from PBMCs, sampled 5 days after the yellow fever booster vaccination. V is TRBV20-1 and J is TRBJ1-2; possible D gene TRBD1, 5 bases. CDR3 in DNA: TGCAGTGCTCCTACCAGGGACGGAGTTTACTATGGCTACACCTTC. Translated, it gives CSAPTRDGVYYGYTF.